The 9 T cell receptor beta chains below all came from one sample that was sequenced in a study of T cell responses to AZD1222 COVID-19 vaccine. Assay used: immunoSEQ multiplex PCR; TCRdb lists only in-frame clones, some missing. The sample has 150,000 to 160,000 clones, about 85% seen once. Specimen: peripheral blood, collected after recovery from COVID-19. The receptor set was obtained from an adult who had recovered from COVID-19.

The V gene is TRBV29-1, the J gene TRBJ2-1, with 14 bases aligning to TRBD2. The V gene end was trimmed by 3 bases and the J gene end by 7 bases; junction bases not matched to a gene: 5. The CDR3 is 15 amino acids. From germline, CDR1 is SQVTM and CDR2 ANQGSEA. The CDR3 spells CSVEGGLAGVNEQFF. The CDR3 DNA is TGCAGCGTTGAGGGGGGACTAGCGGGAGTAAATGAGCAGTTCTTC.

The chain uses TRBV19 and TRBJ1-6, with TRBD1 matching over 8 bases. Germline CDR1 reads LNHDA; CDR2 reads SQIVND (reference sequence). This CDR3 contains 16 residues. The V and J ends lost 5 bases and 7 bases, in that order; junction bases with no gene match: 10. The CDR3 loop is CASSPPGQVKNSPLHF. The CDR3 nucleotides are TGTGCCAGTAGTCCTCCGGGACAGGTGAAAAATTCACCCCTCCACTTT.

The V gene is TRBV10-1, the J gene TRBJ1-5; the D is unclear. The CDR3 is made up of 13 amino acids. Germline V gene data show CDR1 as WNHNN and CDR2 as SYGVQD (reference sequence). Trimming took 11 bases from V and 0 from J, leaving 11 bases between them. The CDR3 protein is CAYSRVSNQPQHF. CDR3 in DNA: TGCGCCTACAGTAGGGTTAGCAATCAGCCCCAGCATTTT.

The rearrangement links TRBV6-1 to TRBJ1-2; possible D gene TRBD1, 5 bases. Germline V gives CDR1 MNHNS, CDR2 SASEGT. There are 14 residues in the CDR3. Trimming cost V 3 bases and J 6 bases, with 14 bases left between them. In DNA form, the CDR3 reads TGTGCCAGCAGTGAGTCCAGGGCAGCCGATGGCTACACCTTC. Amino acid sequence: CASSESRAADGYTF.

V gene TRBV27 combines with J gene TRBJ1-2; TRBD1 is a possible D gene (6 bases). Germline values: CDR1 MNHEY, CDR2 SMNVEV (reference sequence). V was shortened by 3 bases and J by 4 bases, with 9 bases between the two germline ends. CDR3 length: 13 residues. The DNA of the CDR3 is TGTGCCAGCAGTTTTAGGGGGAGCTATGGCTACACCTTC. It yields the protein CASSFRGSYGYTF.

This clone was counted once. The rearrangement uses TRBV5-4 and TRBJ2-4, with D perhaps TRBD2 (5 bases). Looked up from germline, CDR1 is SGHNT and CDR2 is YYREEE (reference sequence). The CDR3 has 16 residues. Trimming pared 1 base from V and 0 bases from J, leaving 11 bases between. CDR3: CASSLFRGLAKNIQYF. The CDR3 nucleotides are TGTGCCAGCAGCTTGTTCCGCGGACTAGCCAAAAACATTCAGTACTTC. Full variable domain (outside the CDR3, taken from reference TRBV5-4 and TRBJ2-4): ETGVTQSPTHLIKTRGQQVTLRCSSQSGHNTVSWYQQALGQGPQFIFQYYREEENGRGNFPPRFSGLQFPNYSSELNVNALELDDSALYLCASSLFRGLAKNIQYFGAGTRLSVL.

The rearrangement uses TRBV6-2 or TRBV6-3 and TRBJ2-5, with unresolved D. Deletions cut 5 bases from V and 4 bases from J, with 17 bases between. The CDR3 is 15 residues long. Germline CDR1 and CDR2: MNHEY and SVGEGT. CDR3 region: CASSPGLLQGETQYF. The CDR3 bases are TGTGCCAGCAGTCCGGGCCTACTTCAAGGAGAGACCCAGTACTTC.

V is TRBV27 and J is TRBJ1-1, with a weak D call TRBD1 (6 bases). The ends were cut back, 4 bases at V and 4 bases at J, with 19 bases in the middle. Germline values: CDR1 MNHEY, CDR2 SMNVEV (reference sequence). The CDR3 has 16 amino acids. Here the CDR3 reads CASSSGTQSWSTEAFF. The CDR3 coding sequence is TGTGCCAGCAGTTCCGGGACACAAAGTTGGAGCACTGAAGCTTTCTTT.

The rearrangement links TRBV2 to TRBJ2-7; D gene uncertain. Germline CDR1 reads SNHLY; CDR2 reads FYNNEI. The V and J ends lost 8 bases and 3 bases respectively, with 8 bases between them. This CDR3 has 11 amino acids. CDR3 bases: TGTGCCAGCCAGGATCTCTACGAGCAGTACTTC. It specifies CASQDLYEQYF.